This entry features one T cell receptor beta chain sequence. This clonotype was seen only a few times. Its target antigen remains unknown. Base quality data are lacking; no much larger clone is found one base away. This entry comes from a study of T cells after yellow fever vaccination (dated by TCRdb to the late 2010s). About the full investigation: Libraries from fractions with low cell numbers were prepared with the SMART-Seq v4 Ultra Low Input RNA kit. Bulk PBMC replicates and cell subsets were isolated from blood drawn at multiple timepoints before and after both primary and secondary immunization. To follow T-cell clones before and after primary and booster YFV17D yellow fever vaccination, bulk TCR alpha and beta repertoires were sequenced over time. Two healthy male donors, one aged 18 to 30 and one aged 30 to 40 years, made up the cohort.

General study outcomes and caveats: Only a couple of donors were included in the study, so the extent to which the findings can be generalized is limited. Most clones expanded after primary vaccination were re-detected after the booster (around 96% of CD4 and 88% of CD8), suggesting broad memory maintenance. Compared with the primary T-cell response, the secondary T-cell response was weaker but faster, peaking on day 5 rather than day 15. A small share of clonotypes was detected in both CD4 and CD8 compartments, with the overlap likely arising from convergent recombination. Computational filtering was required because FACS-sorted repertoires could contain abundant contaminating clonotypes from the bulk population.

The germline V gene sets CDR1 to SGHAT and CDR2 to FQNNGV. The germline ends are 16 bases apart after V is trimmed by 4 bases and J by 3 bases. The CDR3 runs 15 residues from the cysteine to the phenylalanine. The retained sequence is limited to the CDR3, 45 bases, with the frame set at the first base. Taken with the paper, the label for treatment or condition translates to: live attenuated yellow fever vaccine strain. PBMCs were isolated from peripheral blood using a standard Ficoll-Paque protocol. Dynabeads CD4 and CD8 positive selection kits were used to isolate the CD4 and CD8 T-cell fractions. TriZol was used to extract RNA from bulk PBMCs, from CD4 and CD8 fractions, and from dextramer-positive and dextramer-negative fractions. TCR cDNA was synthesized by 5'RACE template switching, which introduced a universal primer site and unique molecular identifiers. cDNA synthesis was primed from both the TCR alpha and TCR beta constant segments. Library amplification used two PCR steps, and the second PCR step added sample barcodes and sequencing adapters. Libraries were sequenced on Illumina HiSeq 2500 (2x100 bp) or NovaSeq (2x150 bp). As for the original processing: MIGEC handled demultiplexing of reads and collapsing into UMI consensus sequences, while MiXCR performed V(D)J alignment. Vaccine-responding clonotypes were defined with edgeR using replicate PBMC samples, requiring FDR below 0.01 and a log2 fold change above 5 up to day 15. CD4 or CD8 identity was assigned to each bulk clonotype according to whether the clonotype was present at higher abundance in the sequenced CD4 repertoire or the sequenced CD8 repertoire. In-frame beta chains were kept once TCRdb had trimmed the public reads at Q25 with fastp and called clones with MiXCR. Records with the same CDR3 protein are collapsed into one entry carrying the most frequent genes and DNA. The V and J calls shown here were made by TCRdb, not taken from the authors' results. The sample table holds about 150,000 distinct CDR3 sequences, of which roughly 6.7% were seen once. The ten top clones hold approximately 0.59% of the sample.

In this chain, TRBV11-2 is recombined with TRBJ2-7, with a weak D call of TRBD2 (6 bases match). This TCR was recovered from a young man who received the YFV17D yellow fever vaccine. The sample here was CD4+ T cells sorted from PBMCs, taken 10 days after the yellow fever booster vaccination. CDR3 loop: CASSSPRGRIYEQYF. The sequenced DNA: TGTGCCAGCAGCTCACCCCGAGGGAGGATCTACGAGCAGTACTTC.